This TCR beta chain was recovered during a study of shared clonotypes between healthy human individuals. Sequencing was performed with immunoSEQ multiplex PCR; in TCRdb, only in-frame clones are kept and a portion is missing. The sample lists under 2.5 million clones; 85% to 95% were seen once. V lost 5 bases and J 4 bases, leaving 12 bases between the germline ends. The CDR3 covers 14 residues. The germline V gene has CDR1 ENHRY and CDR2 SYGVKD. Specimen: naive CD4+ T cells from PBMCs. Subset specified: CD45RA+ positively selected. This chain uses TRBV10-3 with TRBJ1-3; D not certain. This TCR was recovered from a young man in good health. Some clones in this sample may be carry-over from other donors' samples. The CDR3 here is CAISRMGGGNTIYF. In DNA, the CDR3 is TGTGCCATCAGTAGAATGGGTGGAGGAAACACCATATATTTT.